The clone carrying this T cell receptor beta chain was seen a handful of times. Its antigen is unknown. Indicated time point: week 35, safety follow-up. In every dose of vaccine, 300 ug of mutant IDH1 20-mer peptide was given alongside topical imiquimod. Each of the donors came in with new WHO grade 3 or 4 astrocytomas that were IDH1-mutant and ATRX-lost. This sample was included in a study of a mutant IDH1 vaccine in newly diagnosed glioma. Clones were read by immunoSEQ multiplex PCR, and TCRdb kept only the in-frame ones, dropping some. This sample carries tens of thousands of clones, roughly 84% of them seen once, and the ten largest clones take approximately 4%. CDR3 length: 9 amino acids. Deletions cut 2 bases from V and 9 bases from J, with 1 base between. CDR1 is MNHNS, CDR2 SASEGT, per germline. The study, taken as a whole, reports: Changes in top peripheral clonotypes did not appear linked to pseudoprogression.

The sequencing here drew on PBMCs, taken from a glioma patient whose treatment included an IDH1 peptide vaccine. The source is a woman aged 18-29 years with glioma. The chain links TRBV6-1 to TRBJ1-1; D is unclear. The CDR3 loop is CASSEQAFF. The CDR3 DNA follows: TGTGCCAGCAGTGAACAAGCTTTCTTT.